A single sample is the source of the 21 T cell receptor beta chains below, sequenced in a study of CD8 T cells in Susac syndrome. After extraction with the RNeasy kit, roughly 0.5 to 1 ug of the RNA was reverse transcribed using random hexamers. TCRdb used MiXCR to reprocess the immunoSEQ multiplex PCR reads, holding one entry per CDR3 protein. The table has approximately 110,000 distinct CDR3 sequences, approximately 96% seen once. Specimen: CD4+ T cells from PBMCs. These receptors were collected from a human donor in good health.

This chain connects TRBV3-1 to TRBJ2-4; 8 bases map to TRBD2. CDR3 length: 17 residues. J lost 2 bases, V lost 1 base, and 7 bases had no gene match. The germline V gene has CDR1 LGHDT and CDR2 YNNKEL (reference sequence). CDR3: CASSQGLARGPKNIQYF. CDR3 DNA: TGTGCCAGCAGCCAAGGACTAGCGAGAGGCCCCAAAAACATTCAGTACTTC.

The V gene is TRBV20-1, the J gene TRBJ1-1, with D uncertain. The CDR3 sequence is 12 residues long. V lost 5 bases, J lost 0 bases, and 7 bases lay in between. Germline V gives CDR1 DFQATT, CDR2 SNEGSKA (reference sequence). CDR3 sequence: CSAYKMNTEAFF. The CDR3 coding sequence is TGCAGTGCTTATAAGATGAACACTGAAGCTTTCTTT.

The rearrangement uses TRBV7-9 and TRBJ1-4; D remains unclear. The germline V gene has CDR1 SEHNR and CDR2 FQNEAQ (reference sequence). Deletions cut 1 base from V and 0 bases from J, with 6 bases between. The CDR3 sequence is 15 residues long. CDR3 in amino acids: CASSLGRSTNEKLFF. The CDR3 coding sequence is TGTGCCAGCAGCTTAGGGCGATCAACTAATGAAAAACTGTTTTTT.

This chain uses TRBV18 with TRBJ1-1; no definite D call. Germline values: CDR1 KGHSH, CDR2 LQKENI. V lost 4 bases and J lost 1, with 7 bases in between. CDR3 size: 13 residues. The CDR3 bases are TGTGCCAGCTCACTTTCTGAGAACACTGAAGCTTTCTTT. This codes for CASSLSENTEAFF.

The chain couples TRBV7-8 to TRBJ2-5; 12 nucleotides line up with TRBD1. The CDR3 runs 16 residues. Germline CDR1 SGHVS, CDR2 FQNEAQ. The V segment lost 1 base and the J segment 4 bases; nucleotides outside the gene matches: 4. Written as DNA, the CDR3 is TGTGCCAGCAGCTTAGGGGGACAGGGGGCCGGAGAGACCCAGTACTTC. Amino acids: CASSLGGQGAGETQYF.

The V gene is TRBV20-1, the J gene TRBJ1-2, with D possibly matching TRBD1 (6 bases). This CDR3 has 13 amino acids. CDR1 and CDR2 from the germline V gene are DFQATT and SNEGSKA (reference sequence). V lost 5 bases and J 2 bases, leaving 12 bases between the germline ends. CDR3 bases: TGCAGTGCTGGAGGGCAGGGGAACTATGGCTACACCTTC. Translated: CSAGGQGNYGYTF.

The chain is built from TRBV13 and TRBJ1-1, with TRBD1 matching 9 bases. Per the germline V gene, CDR1 is PRHDT and CDR2 is FYEKMQ (reference sequence). The V segment lost 5 bases and the J segment 0 bases; nucleotides outside the gene matches: 4. This CDR3 is 15 amino acids long. The CDR3 loop is CASSPRDRVNTEAFF. The CDR3 DNA reads TGTGCCAGCAGCCCCCGGGACAGGGTGAACACTGAAGCTTTCTTT. The whole variable domain, filled in from reference TRBV13 and TRBJ1-1, reads AAGVIQSPRHLIKEKRETATLKCYPIPRHDTVYWYQQGPGQDPQFLISFYEKMQSDKGSIPDRFSAQQFSDYHSELNMSSLELGDSALYFCASSPRDRVNTEAFFGQGTRLTVV.

This chain connects TRBV3-1 to TRBJ1-1; TRBD1 aligns across 8 bases. The CDR3 extends over 15 amino acids. Germline lookup yields CDR1 LGHDT and CDR2 YNNKEL (reference sequence). V dropped 0 bases and J dropped 4; count of bases not matched to a gene: 4. The CDR3 protein is CASSQEVTGGTEAFF. The CDR3 nucleotides read TGTGCCAGCAGCCAAGAGGTTACAGGGGGCACTGAAGCTTTCTTT.

This sequence joins TRBV5-4 and TRBJ1-1; perhaps TRBD1 as D (5 bases). The CDR3 runs to 14 residues. Germline CDR1 and CDR2: SGHNT and YYREEE (reference sequence). V lost 7 bases and J lost 0, with 13 bases in between. CDR3 DNA sequence: TGTGCCAGCGGATCCGCGACAGTGAACACTGAAGCTTTCTTT. This codes for CASGSATVNTEAFF. The entire variable domain, with the rest obtained from reference TRBV5-4 and TRBJ1-1, is as follows: ETGVTQSPTHLIKTRGQQVTLRCSSQSGHNTVSWYQQALGQGPQFIFQYYREEENGRGNFPPRFSGLQFPNYSSELNVNALELDDSALYLCASGSATVNTEAFFGQGTRLTVV.

The chain uses TRBV5-1 and TRBJ2-7; D gene ambiguous. Germline V gene data show CDR1 as SGHRS and CDR2 as YFSETQ. V shed 4 bases and J shed 0 bases, with 17 bases lying between them. The CDR3 sequence is 16 residues long. The CDR3 sequence: CASSRYSGSGSYEQYF. CDR3 nucleotide sequence: TGCGCCAGCAGCCGCTATTCCGGGTCTGGCTCCTACGAGCAGTACTTC.

This clonotype occurred once. V usage is TRBV5-1 and J usage is TRBJ2-1; D is undetermined. Trimming cost V 0 bases and J 3 bases, with 4 bases left between them. The germline V gene encodes CDR1 SGHRS and CDR2 YFSETQ. This CDR3 region has 13 residues. The CDR3 DNA reads as TGCGCCAGCAGCTTGGACAACTACAATGAGCAGTTCTTC. It translates to CASSLDNYNEQFF.

The rearrangement links TRBV2 to TRBJ1-1; no firm D call. This CDR3 is 13 amino acids long. V lost 5 bases, J lost 6 bases, and 13 bases lay in between. Germline CDR1 SNHLY, CDR2 FYNNEI. CDR3 nucleotide sequence: TGTGCCAGCAGTCCGACACCGCCGGCTGAAGCTTTCTTT. Encoded protein: CASSPTPPAEAFF.

The rearrangement uses TRBV4-2 and TRBJ1-5, with TRBD1 as a possible D gene (5 bases). The CDR3 contains 15 residues. Germline-derived CDR1 and CDR2 are LGHNA and YNFKEQ. V dropped 1 base and J dropped 7 bases, with 14 bases sitting between them. The CDR3 sequence is CASSQVEGNGQPQHF. DNA of the CDR3: TGTGCCAGCAGCCAAGTAGAGGGGAACGGGCAGCCCCAGCATTTT.

This chain uses TRBV6-1 with TRBJ1-5; D unresolved. The CDR3 has 13 amino acids. Trimming left V 4 bases short and J 0 bases short, with 4 bases between. From germline, CDR1 is MNHNS and CDR2 SASEGT. DNA of the CDR3: TGTGCCAGCAGTGGCAATAGCAATCAGCCCCAGCATTTT. Translated, it gives CASSGNSNQPQHF.

This clonotype was detected only once. The rearrangement joins TRBV7-2 to TRBJ2-7, with D uncertain. Trimming shortened V by 1 base and J by 0 bases, and 7 bases separated the two germline ends. The CDR3 contains 14 residues. The germline CDR1 and CDR2 sequences are SGHTA and FQGNSA. For the CDR3, the DNA is TGTGCCAGCAGCTTAGAGGCGCTCTCCTACGAGCAGTACTTC. Translating it yields CASSLEALSYEQYF.

The V and J genes are TRBV29-1 and TRBJ1-1; D unclear. This CDR3 has 10 amino acids. Germline V gene data show CDR1 as SQVTM and CDR2 as ANQGSEA. V shed 7 bases and J shed 5 bases, with 8 bases lying between them. CDR3 protein: CSARQTEAFF. The CDR3, as DNA: TGCAGCGCCCGGCAGACTGAAGCTTTCTTT.

J is TRBJ1-1 and V is TRBV18; the D is unclear. Germline V gene sequence: CDR1 KGHSH, CDR2 LQKENI. Trimming shortened V by 6 bases and J by 2 bases, and 16 bases separated the two germline ends. The CDR3 length is 15 residues. The CDR3 loop is CASSPPRTANTEAFF. CDR3 in DNA: TGTGCCAGCTCCCCCCCAAGGACGGCTAACACTGAAGCTTTCTTT. Full variable domain (remainder filled in from reference TRBV18 and TRBJ1-1): NAGVMQNPRHLVRRRGQEARLRCSPMKGHSHVYWYRQLPEEGLKFMVYLQKENIIDESGMPKERFSAEFPKEGPSILRIQQVVRGDSAAYFCASSPPRTANTEAFFGQGTRLTVV.

CDR3 residues: CSVAGDGDQPQHF. The CDR3 DNA is TGCAGCGTTGCAGGGGACGGAGATCAGCCCCAGCATTTT. The chain employs TRBV29-1 and TRBJ1-5; maybe TRBD1 (6 bases). This CDR3 contains 13 residues. Germline assignment: CDR1 SQVTM and CDR2 ANQGSEA. Trimming cost V 4 bases and J 5 bases, with 12 bases left between them.

The table lists this clonotype with a few counts. The rearrangement links TRBV7-2 to TRBJ1-1; 7 positions agree with TRBD1. After removal of 4 bases from V and 0 bases from J, the junction contained 2 bases not matched to a gene. Per the germline V gene, CDR1 is SGHTA and CDR2 is FQGNSA. The CDR3 is 14 amino acids. The CDR3 loop is CASSSDRVNTEAFF. The CDR3 DNA is TGTGCCAGCAGCTCTGACAGGGTGAACACTGAAGCTTTCTTT. Supplemented by reference TRBV7-2 and TRBJ1-1, the full variable domain reads GAGVSQSPSNKVTEKGKDVELRCDPISGHTALYWYRQSLGQGLEFLIYFQGNSAPDKSGLPSDRFSAERTGGSVSTLTIQRTQQEDSAVYLCASSSDRVNTEAFFGQGTRLTVV.

The chain joins TRBV4-1 to TRBJ2-5; D gene ambiguous. The CDR3 extends over 13 amino acids. Germline V CDR1 and CDR2: MGHRA, YSYEKL. Trimming removed 1 base at V and 4 bases at J, with 7 bases between. This CDR3 is CASSQGALETQYF. CDR3 coding DNA: TGCGCCAGCAGCCAAGGGGCTCTAGAGACCCAGTACTTC.

This sequence joins TRBV2 and TRBJ2-6; D is undetermined. Germline CDR1 and CDR2: SNHLY and FYNNEI. The length of the CDR3 is 13 residues. V was clipped by 4 bases and J by 3 bases, with 4 bases between them. The DNA of the CDR3 is TGTGCCAGCAGTGTTAGTGGGGCCAACGTCCTGACTTTC. Its protein is CASSVSGANVLTF. Together with reference TRBV2 and TRBJ2-6, the CDR3 gives the full variable domain: EPEVTQTPSHQVTQMGQEVILRCVPISNHLYFYWYRQILGQKVEFLVSFYNNEISEKSEIFDDQFSVERPDGSNFTLKIRSTKLEDSAMYFCASSVSGANVLTFGAGSRLTVL.